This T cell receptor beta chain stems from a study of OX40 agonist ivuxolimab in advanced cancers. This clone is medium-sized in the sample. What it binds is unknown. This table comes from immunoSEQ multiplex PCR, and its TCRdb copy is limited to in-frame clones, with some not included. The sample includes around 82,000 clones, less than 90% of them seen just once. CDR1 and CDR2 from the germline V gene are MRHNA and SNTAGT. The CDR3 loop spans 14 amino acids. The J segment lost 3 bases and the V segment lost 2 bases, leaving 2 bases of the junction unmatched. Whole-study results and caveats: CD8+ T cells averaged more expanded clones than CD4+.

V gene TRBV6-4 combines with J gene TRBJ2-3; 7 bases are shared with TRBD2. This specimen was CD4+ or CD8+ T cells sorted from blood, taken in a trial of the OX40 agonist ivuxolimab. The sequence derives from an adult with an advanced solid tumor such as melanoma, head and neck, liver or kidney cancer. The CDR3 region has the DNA TGTGCCAGCAGTGACGGGGGGGAGACAGATACGCAGTATTTT. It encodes CASSDGGETDTQYF.